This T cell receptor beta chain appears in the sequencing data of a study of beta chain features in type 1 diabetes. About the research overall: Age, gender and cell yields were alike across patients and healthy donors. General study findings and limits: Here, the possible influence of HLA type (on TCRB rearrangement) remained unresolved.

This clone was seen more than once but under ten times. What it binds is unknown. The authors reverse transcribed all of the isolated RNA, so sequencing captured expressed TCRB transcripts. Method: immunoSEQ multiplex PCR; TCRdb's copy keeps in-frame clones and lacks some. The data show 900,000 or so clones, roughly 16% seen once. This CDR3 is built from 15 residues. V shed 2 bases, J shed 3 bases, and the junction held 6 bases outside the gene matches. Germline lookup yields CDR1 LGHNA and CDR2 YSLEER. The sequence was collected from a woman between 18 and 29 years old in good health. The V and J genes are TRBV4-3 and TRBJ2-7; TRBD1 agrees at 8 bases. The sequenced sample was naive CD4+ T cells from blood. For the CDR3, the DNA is TGCGCCAGCAGCCAAACCACGACAGGGGACTACGAGCAGTACTTC. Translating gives CASSQTTTGDYEQYF.